This TCR beta chain was observed in a study of blood T cell repertoires in COVID-19. Study information: Donors in the United States, Italy and Spain gave samples during acute or convalescent COVID-19.

The CDR3 spans 14 residues. Trimming shortened V by 6 bases and J by 3 bases, and 11 bases separated the two germline ends. The V gene's germline CDR1 is MDHEN and CDR2 SYDVKM. Method: immunoSEQ multiplex PCR; TCRdb's copy keeps in-frame clones and lacks some. Found here are about 11,000 clones, over 75% of them singletons; the top ten hold under 6%. The receptor's source is a human donor in a cohort sampled during active COVID-19. V usage is TRBV28 and J usage is TRBJ2-2; perhaps TRBD1 as D (6 bases). Sequences were obtained from peripheral blood. This CDR3 reads CASRVQGHTGELFF. The CDR3 nucleotides read TGTGCCAGCAGGGTACAGGGTCACACCGGGGAGCTGTTTTTT.